Here is one T cell receptor (beta chain) with its context. The data derive from a study of blood T cell repertoires in COVID-19. Background on the study: Specimens from acute and convalescent COVID-19 originated in the United States, Italy and Spain. Sources were T cells, B-cell-depleted T cells, or PBMCs; the material itself was cDNA or gDNA.

The germline V and J ends were trimmed by 4 bases and 5 bases, with 18 bases remaining between them. The germline gives CDR1 SGHRS, CDR2 YFSETQ. The CDR3 is made up of 15 amino acids. Original processing notes: The authors estimated nucleated cell counts from reference gene primer amplification. Generated by immunoSEQ multiplex PCR, the TCRdb table keeps only in-frame clones and is missing some. V and J calls plus clone size are reproduced from that table; the DNA served to infer D and trimming. The repertoire holds around 180,000 clones, with about 82% as singletons. The receptor's source is a man between 65 and 85 years old with active or convalescent COVID-19. The sample consisted of peripheral blood. This chain uses TRBV5-1 with TRBJ1-1; D gene ambiguous. For the CDR3, the DNA is TGCGCCAGCAGCCCGTTTCGGCGGGAGGGAACTGAAGCTTTCTTT. Protein: CASSPFRREGTEAFF.